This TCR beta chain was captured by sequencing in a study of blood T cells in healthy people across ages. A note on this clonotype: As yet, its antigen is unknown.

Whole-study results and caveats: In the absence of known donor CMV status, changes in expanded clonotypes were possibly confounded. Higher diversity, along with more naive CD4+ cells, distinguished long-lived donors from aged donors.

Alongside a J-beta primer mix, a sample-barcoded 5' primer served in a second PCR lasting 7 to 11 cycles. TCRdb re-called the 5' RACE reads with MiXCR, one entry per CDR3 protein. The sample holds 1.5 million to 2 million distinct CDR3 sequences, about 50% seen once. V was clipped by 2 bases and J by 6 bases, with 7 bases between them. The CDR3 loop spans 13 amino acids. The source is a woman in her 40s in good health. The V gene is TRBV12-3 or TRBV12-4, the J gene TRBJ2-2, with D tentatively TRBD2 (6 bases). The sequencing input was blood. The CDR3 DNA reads TGTGCCAGCAGTTTATCTAGCGCCGGGGAGCTGTTTTTT. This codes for CASSLSSAGELFF.